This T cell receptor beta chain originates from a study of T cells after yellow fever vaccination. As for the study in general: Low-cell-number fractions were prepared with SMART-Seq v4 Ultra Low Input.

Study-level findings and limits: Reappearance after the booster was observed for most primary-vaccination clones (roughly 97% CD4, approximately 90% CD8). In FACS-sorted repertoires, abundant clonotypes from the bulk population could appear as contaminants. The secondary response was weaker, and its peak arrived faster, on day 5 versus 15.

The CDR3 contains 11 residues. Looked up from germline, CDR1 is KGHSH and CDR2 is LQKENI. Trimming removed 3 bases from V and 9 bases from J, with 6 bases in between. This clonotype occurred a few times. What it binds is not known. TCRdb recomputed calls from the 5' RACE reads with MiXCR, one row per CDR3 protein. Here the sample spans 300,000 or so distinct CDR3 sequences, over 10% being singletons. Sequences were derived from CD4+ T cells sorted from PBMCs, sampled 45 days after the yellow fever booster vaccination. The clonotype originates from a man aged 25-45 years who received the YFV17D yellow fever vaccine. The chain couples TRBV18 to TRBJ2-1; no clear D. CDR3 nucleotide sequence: TGTGCCAGCTCACCGTCGATTGAGCAGTTCTTC. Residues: CASSPSIEQFF.